These 9 T cell receptor beta chains were sequenced from one sample in a study of cytomegalovirus exposure and HLA in healthy donors. PCR was performed using 60 Vbeta and 13 Jbeta primers. Measured with immunoSEQ multiplex PCR; TCRdb has only the in-frame clones, and not every one. The data show 310,000 or so clones, about 90% seen once. Source material: PBMCs. The receptors were gathered from a woman aged 18 to 35 in good health and CMV-seronegative.

J is TRBJ2-7 and V is TRBV6-5; D not certain. The germline V and J ends were trimmed by 0 bases and 0 bases, with 3 bases remaining between them. The germline CDR1 and CDR2 sequences are MNHEY and SVGAGI. The CDR3 covers 13 residues. CDR3 DNA sequence: TGTGCCAGCAGTTACTCTCTCTCCTACGAGCAGTACTTC. It yields the protein CASSYSLSYEQYF.

This sequence joins TRBV30 and TRBJ1-1; D gene uncertain. CDR1 and CDR2 from the germline V gene are GTSNPN and SVGIG (reference sequence). The CDR3 has 13 amino acids. V lost 4 bases, J lost 0 bases, and 9 bases lay in between. The CDR3 DNA is TGTGCCTGGAAAGAGGGCCTGAACACTGAAGCTTTCTTT. This encodes CAWKEGLNTEAFF.

This clone was detected only once. The J gene is TRBJ2-3, the V gene TRBV6-6, with 9 bases fitting TRBD2. The length of the CDR3 is 14 residues. V dropped 5 bases and J dropped 6; count of bases not matched to a gene: 6. Germline values: CDR1 MNHNY, CDR2 SVGAGI (reference sequence). CDR3 protein: CASSAGTSYDTQYF. The CDR3, as DNA: TGTGCCAGCAGTGCCGGGACTAGCTACGATACGCAGTATTTT.

To note about this clone: At one end, the junction sequence differs from germline, possibly due to a read error. The J gene is TRBJ2-5, the V gene TRBV7-9; 11 bases fit TRBD1. The CDR3 consists of 16 residues. The germline V gene has CDR1 SEHNR and CDR2 FQNEAQ (reference sequence). CDR3 in DNA: TGTTCCAGCAGCACAACCGGGACAGGGGGTGGAGGGACCCAGTACTTC. Its translation is CSSSTTGTGGGGTQYF.

This rearrangement joins TRBV5-5 to TRBJ2-7; D unresolved. Germline lookup yields CDR1 SGHKS and CDR2 YYEKEE (reference sequence). With 0 bases removed from V and 8 bases from J, the gap between germline ends came to 9 bases. CDR3 length: 12 residues. CDR3 coding DNA: TGTGCCAGCAGCTTGGATGGAGTAAAGCAGTACTTC. Amino acid sequence: CASSLDGVKQYF.

The J gene is TRBJ2-3, the V gene TRBV7-3; 8 bases line up with TRBD1. Germline V gene lookup returns CDR1 SGHTA and CDR2 FQGTGA. The CDR3 extends over 16 amino acids. The V and J ends lost 2 bases and 1 base, in that order; junction bases with no gene match: 5. CDR3: CASSLWQGARTDTQYF. For the CDR3, the DNA is TGTGCCAGCAGCTTATGGCAGGGGGCCCGCACAGATACGCAGTATTTT.

The V gene is TRBV6-5, the J gene TRBJ2-7; D is uncertain. The CDR3 is 15 residues long. V lost 5 bases and J 3 bases, leaving 17 bases between the germline ends. CDR1 MNHEY and CDR2 SVGAGI come from the germline V gene. CDR3 residues: CASSARVQVLYEQYF. The CDR3 bases are TGTGCCAGCAGTGCCCGCGTGCAGGTGCTCTACGAGCAGTACTTC.

The chain recombines TRBV6-5 with TRBJ1-2; D remains unclear. Germline V gene lookup returns CDR1 MNHEY and CDR2 SVGAGI. The CDR3 extends over 16 amino acids. The V gene lost 0 bases and the J gene lost 4 bases, with 15 bases spanning the gap. CDR3 DNA sequence: TGTGCCAGCAGTTACTCGTTCTTACAAACCTTCTATGGCTACACCTTC. Protein sequence: CASSYSFLQTFYGYTF.

The chain employs TRBV2 and TRBJ1-2, with 7 bases fitting TRBD1. The CDR3 contains 15 residues. V lost 5 bases to trimming and J lost 1 base; unmatched junction nucleotides: 7. Germline CDR1 reads SNHLY; CDR2 reads FYNNEI. For the CDR3, the DNA is TGTGCCAGCAGTCTTGACAGGGCCCATAACTATGGCTACACCTTC. It translates to CASSLDRAHNYGYTF. Complete variable domain (other parts from reference TRBV2 and TRBJ1-2): EPEVTQTPSHQVTQMGQEVILRCVPISNHLYFYWYRQILGQKVEFLVSFYNNEISEKSEIFDDQFSVERPDGSNFTLKIRSTKLEDSAMYFCASSLDRAHNYGYTFGSGTRLTVV.